Listed here are 23 T cell receptor beta chains from one sample, sequenced in a study of cytomegalovirus exposure and HLA in healthy donors. Vbeta (60) and Jbeta (13) primers were used in the PCR. Only in-frame clones appear in the TCRdb table, and some are missing; sequencing was by immunoSEQ multiplex PCR. Here the sample spans hundreds of thousands of clones, around 66% being singletons. The sequencing input was PBMCs. These receptors were collected from a female donor in good health and CMV-seronegative.

This clone was recorded only once. This chain uses TRBV10-1 with TRBJ1-1; 7 nucleotides agree with TRBD1. Looked up from germline, CDR1 is WNHNN and CDR2 is SYGVQD (reference sequence). V lost 3 bases, J lost 4 bases, and 2 bases stayed unmatched. The CDR3 spans 13 residues. This chain's CDR3 is CASSERGPTEAFF. CDR3 nucleotide sequence: TGCGCCAGCAGTGAAAGGGGGCCCACTGAAGCTTTCTTT.

The rearrangement uses TRBV2 and TRBJ1-5; D gene unclear. This CDR3 has 16 amino acids. V was shortened by 8 bases and J by 2 bases, with 19 bases between the two germline ends. In germline, CDR1 is SNHLY, CDR2 FYNNEI. In DNA, the CDR3 is TGTGCCAGCCAAGAACCCTCCGGCGGGGGCAATCAGCCCCAGCATTTT. This gives the protein CASQEPSGGGNQPQHF.

J is TRBJ2-6 and V is TRBV19; D possibly corresponds to TRBD1 (5 bases). CDR3 length: 15 amino acids. The V end was cut by 9 bases, the J end by 5 bases, with 17 bases between. The germline gives CDR1 LNHDA, CDR2 SQIVND (reference sequence). For the CDR3, the DNA is TGTGCCAGCAGACAGTTCCCCACTCGGGCCAACGTCCTGACTTTC. This encodes CASRQFPTRANVLTF.

The rearrangement links TRBV5-1 to TRBJ2-5; TRBD2 might be the D (5 bases). V dropped 2 bases and J dropped 1 base, with 12 bases sitting between them. Per germline, CDR1 SGHRS and CDR2 YFSETQ. The CDR3 totals 15 residues. CDR3 sequence: CASSLNSGVQETQYF. CDR3 DNA: TGCGCCAGCAGCTTAAATTCCGGGGTCCAAGAGACCCAGTACTTC.

This clone appeared a few times. This chain joins TRBV5-4 and TRBJ1-3; maybe TRBD1 (5 bases). The V and J ends lost 4 bases and 0 bases respectively, with 8 bases between them. This CDR3 region has 14 residues. Germline V gene sequence: CDR1 SGHNT, CDR2 YYREEE (reference sequence). The CDR3 DNA follows: TGTGCCAGCAGCAGGACACTCTCTGGAAACACCATATATTTT. As protein: CASSRTLSGNTIYF.

This clone appeared a few times. The genes are TRBV7-8 and TRBJ2-7; weak D call: TRBD2 (7 bases). V lost 3 bases and J lost 3, with 15 bases in between. CDR3 length: 15 amino acids. CDR1 is SGHVS and CDR2 is FQNEAQ in the germline V gene. CDR3 coding DNA: TGTGCCAGCAGCTTCGGAGGGGGGACTAACTACGAGCAGTACTTC. It specifies CASSFGGGTNYEQYF.

This clone was observed a few times. This chain connects TRBV5-6 to TRBJ2-3; D is perhaps TRBD2 (5 bases). The CDR3 spans 13 residues. Trimming took 5 bases from V and 4 from J, leaving 11 bases between them. Germline lookup yields CDR1 SGHDT and CDR2 YYEEEE. The CDR3 region is CASRFGLSDTQYF. DNA for the CDR3: TGTGCCAGCAGATTCGGACTCTCAGATACGCAGTATTTT.

The chain carries TRBV5-1 and TRBJ2-1, with a possible D match to TRBD2 (5 bases). CDR1 and CDR2 from the germline V gene are SGHRS and YFSETQ. This CDR3 region has 15 residues. V was shortened by 0 bases and J by 9 bases, with 16 bases between the two germline ends. The CDR3 DNA reads TGCGCCAGCAGCTTGGGCAGAGGTGGGAGTAGTGAGCAGTTCTTC. Translating gives CASSLGRGGSSEQFF.

A word on this clone: Other DNA sequences from this sample encode an identical CDR3 as well. The genes are TRBV4-1 and TRBJ2-1; D might be TRBD2 (5 bases). Trimming removed 1 base from V and 7 bases from J, with 5 bases in between. CDR3 length equals 12 residues. Germline CDR1 MGHRA, CDR2 YSYEKL. CDR3 in amino acids: CASSQGLNEQFF. In DNA, the CDR3 is TGCGCCAGCAGCCAAGGACTAAATGAGCAGTTCTTC.

In this sample, this clone turned up a few times. The chain employs TRBV13 and TRBJ2-2; 8 bases match TRBD1. J was trimmed by 3 bases and V by 1 base; bases with no gene match: 1. CDR1 and CDR2 from the germline V gene are PRHDT and FYEKMQ (reference sequence). The CDR3 totals 15 residues. The CDR3 sequence is CASSLVDRDTGELFF. In DNA form, the CDR3 reads TGTGCCAGCAGCTTAGTGGACAGGGACACCGGGGAGCTGTTTTTT.

The rearrangement joins TRBV7-9 to TRBJ2-7; TRBD2 agrees at 7 bases. The J segment lost 3 bases and the V segment lost 5 bases, leaving 1 base of the junction unmatched. Germline-derived CDR1 and CDR2 are SEHNR and FQNEAQ (reference sequence). This CDR3 region has 12 residues. The CDR3 nucleotides read TGTGCCAGCAGCCGCGGGGGCTACGAGCAGTACTTC. Residues: CASSRGGYEQYF.

The CDR3 bases are TGTGCCAGCAGCTTGACAGGGTGGGATGGCTACACCTTC. Translated, it gives CASSLTGWDGYTF. This chain joins TRBV11-2 and TRBJ1-2, with 7 bases aligning to TRBD1. With 3 bases clipped from V and 6 bases from J, the junction kept 4 bases outside the gene matches. Germline values: CDR1 SGHAT, CDR2 FQNNGV. The CDR3 is 13 residues long.

As to this clone: It is unclear where the CDR3 begins or ends on the DNA, so no DNA is shown, and the CDR3 is as TCRdb lists it. The chain uses TRBV7-9 and TRBJ1-2. Germline values: CDR1 SEHNR, CDR2 FQNEAQ (reference sequence). The CDR3 extends over 12 residues, inclusive of both ends. The CDR3: CASSLGVAGGTF.

This chain joins TRBV27 and TRBJ1-5; tentative D call: TRBD1 (5 bases). With 4 bases removed from V and 4 bases from J, the gap between germline ends came to 11 bases. Germline V gene data show CDR1 as MNHEY and CDR2 as SMNVEV (reference sequence). The CDR3 has 14 residues. The CDR3 sequence: CASSSGRGNQPQHF. In DNA form, the CDR3 reads TGTGCCAGCAGTTCCGGACGGGGGAATCAGCCCCAGCATTTT.

V gene TRBV28 combines with J gene TRBJ2-5; D is possibly TRBD1 (5 bases). The CDR3 extends over 14 amino acids. Germline CDR1 MDHEN, CDR2 SYDVKM. Trimming shortened V by 2 bases and J by 2 bases, and 9 bases separated the two germline ends. The CDR3 DNA reads as TGTGCCAGCAGTTTACTCCAGGGTCAAGAGACCCAGTACTTC. Translated: CASSLLQGQETQYF.

This chain joins TRBV9 and TRBJ2-2; the D is unclear. Germline CDR1 SGDLS, CDR2 YYNGEE. Trimming pared 0 bases from V and 6 bases from J, leaving 6 bases between. The length of the CDR3 is 13 residues. The CDR3 bases are TGTGCCAGCAGCGTAGCTACTTCCGGGGAGCTGTTTTTT. It translates to CASSVATSGELFF.

There are a few counts of this clone. The genes are TRBV6-1 and TRBJ1-1; D gene ambiguous. The ends were cut back, 3 bases at V and 0 bases at J, with 5 bases in the middle. This CDR3 is built from 13 residues. Germline V gene data show CDR1 as MNHNS and CDR2 as SASEGT. DNA of the CDR3: TGTGCCAGCAGTGATCAGATGAACACTGAAGCTTTCTTT. It is translated as CASSDQMNTEAFF.

The genes are TRBV15 and TRBJ2-7; TRBD2 matches 11 bases. CDR3 size: 14 residues. Germline CDR1 reads LNHNV; CDR2 reads YYDKDF (reference sequence). V was clipped by 2 bases and J by 5 bases; unmatched bases: 2. CDR3 protein: CATSRPTSGDEQYF. CDR3 DNA sequence: TGTGCCACCAGCAGACCGACTAGCGGGGACGAGCAGTACTTC.

The chain joins TRBV29-1 to TRBJ1-1, with D hard to call. Germline CDR1 is SQVTM and CDR2 is ANQGSEA. The ends were cut back, 1 base at V and 3 bases at J, with 6 bases in the middle. The length of the CDR3 is 12 residues. This CDR3 reads CSVEARDTEAFF. In nucleotides, the CDR3 is TGCAGCGTTGAAGCCCGGGACACTGAAGCTTTCTTT.

The chain recombines TRBV28 with TRBJ1-2, with TRBD1 matching over 8 bases. CDR1 is MDHEN and CDR2 is SYDVKM in the germline V gene. This CDR3 is built from 15 residues. The V gene end was trimmed by 3 bases and the J gene end by 7 bases; junction bases not matched to a gene: 10. The CDR3 DNA is TGTGCCAGCAGTTTCCCACAGGGGGGAATATCTGGCTACACCTTC. Translated: CASSFPQGGISGYTF.

This clone was counted a few times. The gene calls are TRBV27 and TRBJ2-3; D gene uncertain. The CDR3 length is 17 residues. The germline gives CDR1 MNHEY, CDR2 SMNVEV (reference sequence). V was cut by 0 bases and J by 7 bases, with 20 bases left in between. The CDR3 bases are TGTGCCAGCAGTTTATCCTTTCTAACCATCGTAGCAAATACGCAGTATTTT. This encodes CASSLSFLTIVANTQYF.

This clone was recorded a few times. The rearrangement joins TRBV28 to TRBJ1-2; D is possibly TRBD1 (5 bases). V lost 4 bases to trimming and J lost 1 base, with 10 bases between them. Germline loops: CDR1 MDHEN, CDR2 SYDVKM. The CDR3 sequence is 14 residues long. In nucleotides, the CDR3 is TGTGCCAGCAGTTGGTCGACAGATAACTATGGCTACACCTTC. Translated: CASSWSTDNYGYTF.

This chain connects TRBV13 to TRBJ2-7, with 7 bases matching TRBD2. CDR1 is PRHDT, CDR2 FYEKMQ, per germline (reference sequence). Unmatched junction bases numbered 10, after V lost 5 bases and J lost 6 bases. The CDR3 consists of 14 residues. CDR3 sequence: CASSTRRGSVEQYF. The CDR3, as DNA: TGTGCCAGCAGCACAAGGCGCGGGAGCGTCGAGCAGTACTTC. Full variable domain (remainder filled in from reference TRBV13 and TRBJ2-7): AAGVIQSPRHLIKEKRETATLKCYPIPRHDTVYWYQQGPGQDPQFLISFYEKMQSDKGSIPDRFSAQQFSDYHSELNMSSLELGDSALYFCASSTRRGSVEQYFGPGTRLTVT.